The 18 T cell receptor beta chains reported below all come from one sample, sequenced in a study of cytomegalovirus exposure and HLA in healthy donors. Primers for the PCR totalled 60 Vbeta and 13 Jbeta. TCRdb's copy holds only in-frame clones and misses some; the assay was immunoSEQ multiplex PCR. This sample has around 140,000 clones, with 70% to 80% found just once. Sequenced material: PBMCs. Source of these receptors: a female donor in good health and CMV-seropositive.

The chain employs TRBV19 and TRBJ2-1; weak D call: TRBD2 (6 bases). Per the germline V gene, CDR1 is LNHDA and CDR2 is SQIVND (reference sequence). The germline V and J ends were trimmed by 3 bases and 4 bases, with 10 bases remaining between them. This CDR3 comprises 14 residues. The CDR3 sequence: CASSMGLTYNEQFF. CDR3 nucleotide sequence: TGTGCCAGTAGTATGGGACTGACTTACAATGAGCAGTTCTTC.

This chain connects TRBV5-1 to TRBJ1-1; D remains unclear. Germline CDR1 SGHRS, CDR2 YFSETQ. The CDR3 loop spans 16 amino acids. Trimming stripped 1 base from V and 1 base from J, with 14 bases between. CDR3 residues: CASSLSLGRGNTEAFF. The CDR3 DNA sequence: TGCGCCAGCAGCTTGAGCCTAGGACGGGGGAACACTGAAGCTTTCTTT. The entire variable domain, with the rest obtained from reference TRBV5-1 and TRBJ1-1, is as follows: KAGVTQTPRYLIKTRGQQVTLSCSPISGHRSVSWYQQTPGQGLQFLFEYFSETQRNKGNFPGRFSGRQFSNSRSEMNVSTLELGDSALYLCASSLSLGRGNTEAFFGQGTRLTVV.

This chain connects TRBV7-2 to TRBJ2-5; TRBD2 aligns across 13 bases. This CDR3 contains 19 residues. Germline trimming cut 5 bases from V and 2 bases from J; bases unmatched to any gene: 14. Germline lookup yields CDR1 SGHTA and CDR2 FQGNSA. CDR3 region: CASSPSATSGGAWQETQYF. For the CDR3, the DNA is TGTGCCAGCAGCCCTAGTGCCACTAGCGGGGGGGCCTGGCAAGAGACCCAGTACTTC.

The chain recombines TRBV15 with TRBJ2-7; 8 nucleotides match TRBD1. In germline, CDR1 is LNHNV, CDR2 YYDKDF (reference sequence). This CDR3 has 17 amino acids. With 0 bases clipped from V and 3 bases from J, the junction kept 10 bases outside the gene matches. CDR3: CATSRDRTGTGHYEQYF. CDR3 sequence (DNA): TGTGCCACCAGCAGAGATCGTACCGGGACAGGACACTACGAGCAGTACTTC. The full variable domain, completed using reference TRBV15 and TRBJ2-7, is DAMVIQNPRYQVTQFGKPVTLSCSQTLNHNVMYWYQQKSSQAPKLLFHYYDKDFNNEADTPDNFQSRRPNTSFCFLDIRSPGLGDTAMYLCATSRDRTGTGHYEQYFGPGTRLTVT.

This rearrangement joins TRBV28 to TRBJ2-1, with 7 bases lining up with TRBD2. V shed 5 bases, J shed 8 bases, and the junction held 9 bases outside the gene matches. Looked up from germline, CDR1 is MDHEN and CDR2 is SYDVKM. The CDR3 loop spans 14 amino acids. CDR3 sequence reads: CASSNLGGYDEQFF. The CDR3 region has the DNA TGTGCCAGCAGTAATCTGGGGGGGTACGATGAGCAGTTCTTC.

This sequence joins TRBV18 and TRBJ2-5, with a weak D call TRBD1 (6 bases). Germline CDR1 is KGHSH and CDR2 is LQKENI. Trimming shortened V by 0 bases and J by 10 bases, and 12 bases separated the two germline ends. This CDR3 is built from 13 residues. The CDR3 region has the DNA TGTGCCAGCTCACCACCTATACTAGGGGGCCAGTACTTC. This encodes CASSPPILGGQYF.

The gene calls are TRBV19 and TRBJ2-1; no firm D call. The CDR3 has 13 amino acids. Trimming took 6 bases from V and 3 from J, leaving 9 bases between them. Germline lookup yields CDR1 LNHDA and CDR2 SQIVND (reference sequence). CDR3 nucleotides: TGTGCCAGTAGGCCAGCTAGCTACAATGAGCAGTTCTTC. Protein product: CASRPASYNEQFF.

V and J are TRBV7-9 and TRBJ2-2; 8 nucleotides agree with TRBD1. V lost 5 bases and J lost 1; bases outside the gene matches: 6. The V gene's germline CDR1 is SEHNR and CDR2 FQNEAQ (reference sequence). This CDR3 has 16 amino acids. For the CDR3, the DNA is TGTGCCAGCAGCGCGTCCGGGACAGGGAACACCGGGGAGCTGTTTTTT. Translating gives CASSASGTGNTGELFF.

The chain uses TRBV30 and TRBJ2-2; 11 nucleotides match TRBD2. This CDR3 comprises 14 residues. V shed 2 bases, J shed 5 bases, and the junction held 1 base outside the gene matches. The germline CDR1 and CDR2 sequences are GTSNPN and SVGIG (reference sequence). In nucleotides, the CDR3 is TGTGCCTGGAGTACTAGCGGGGGTACCGGGGAGCTGTTTTTT. As protein: CAWSTSGGTGELFF.

This chain links TRBV5-1 with TRBJ2-1, with 11 nucleotides matching TRBD2. The J segment lost 0 bases and the V segment lost 4 bases, leaving 12 bases of the junction unmatched. This CDR3 is built from 19 residues. CDR1 is SGHRS, CDR2 YFSETQ, per germline. CDR3 loop: CASSPLDLAGGRSYNEQFF. CDR3 DNA sequence: TGCGCCAGCAGCCCCCTAGACTTAGCGGGAGGGCGCTCCTACAATGAGCAGTTCTTC.

Details on this clone: Other nucleotide sequences in the sample specify the same CDR3. The V gene is TRBV4-1, the J gene TRBJ1-2; D uncertain. The CDR3 is 14 amino acids. The ends were cut back, 0 bases at V and 4 bases at J, with 9 bases in the middle. CDR1 and CDR2 from the germline V gene are MGHRA and YSYEKL. CDR3 in amino acids: CASSQESGVYGYTF. In DNA form, the CDR3 reads TGCGCCAGCAGCCAAGAGTCCGGGGTCTATGGCTACACCTTC.

V gene TRBV5-5 combines with J gene TRBJ2-7; D is unresolved. Germline values: CDR1 SGHKS, CDR2 YYEKEE (reference sequence). The CDR3 covers 12 residues. Trimming took 1 base from V and 3 from J, leaving 5 bases between them. CDR3 in amino acids: CASSLTDYEQYF. CDR3 DNA sequence: TGTGCCAGCAGCTTGACAGACTACGAGCAGTACTTC.

V is TRBV2 and J is TRBJ1-2; D gene uncertain. Trimming shortened V by 8 bases and J by 4 bases, and 11 bases separated the two germline ends. Germline CDR1 and CDR2: SNHLY and FYNNEI. This CDR3 has 12 amino acids. The CDR3 reads CASGRGGYGYTF. The CDR3 region has the DNA TGTGCCAGCGGGCGGGGAGGCTATGGCTACACCTTC. Combining the CDR3 with reference TRBV2 and TRBJ1-2 gives the whole variable domain EPEVTQTPSHQVTQMGQEVILRCVPISNHLYFYWYRQILGQKVEFLVSFYNNEISEKSEIFDDQFSVERPDGSNFTLKIRSTKLEDSAMYFCASGRGGYGYTFGSGTRLTVV.

The chain links TRBV28 to TRBJ1-2; D possibly corresponds to TRBD1 (5 bases). Germline values: CDR1 MDHEN, CDR2 SYDVKM. The CDR3 length is 14 residues. V was clipped by 6 bases and J by 1 base, with 12 bases between them. This CDR3 is CASRQGIHNYGYTF. The DNA of the CDR3 is TGTGCCAGCAGGCAGGGAATTCATAACTATGGCTACACCTTC.

The J gene is TRBJ2-1, the V gene TRBV7-2, with TRBD2 matching over 10 bases. Germline V gene lookup returns CDR1 SGHTA and CDR2 FQGNSA. The trim removed 4 bases at V and 5 bases at J, leaving 5 bases unmatched. This CDR3 region has 15 residues. In DNA, the CDR3 is TGTGCCAGCAGCTCGTTTAGCGGGGGGAACAATGAGCAGTTCTTC. It translates to CASSSFSGGNNEQFF.

V usage is TRBV7-2 and J usage is TRBJ2-2; 10 bases match TRBD2. This CDR3 spans 17 amino acids. The V segment lost 1 base and the J segment 7 bases; nucleotides outside the gene matches: 9. Germline V CDR1 and CDR2: SGHTA, FQGNSA. The CDR3 protein is CASSLDEASGSVGELFF. CDR3 coding DNA: TGTGCCAGCAGCTTAGACGAGGCTAGCGGGAGCGTCGGGGAGCTGTTTTTT.

The V gene is TRBV19, the J gene TRBJ2-5; D may be TRBD1 (6 bases). The CDR3 runs 13 residues. Per germline, CDR1 LNHDA and CDR2 SQIVND (reference sequence). V was pared by 4 bases and J by 5 bases, with 11 bases between. DNA of the CDR3: TGTGCCAGTAGTAACCAGGGGATGGAGACCCAGTACTTC. It is translated as CASSNQGMETQYF.

The chain carries TRBV5-1 and TRBJ2-5; D not resolved. There are 15 residues in the CDR3. Between the trimmed V and J ends, which lost 1 base and 4 bases, there was a span of 14 bases. Germline V gives CDR1 SGHRS, CDR2 YFSETQ. The CDR3 spells CASSLWAVVGETQYF. The CDR3 coding sequence is TGCGCCAGCAGCTTGTGGGCAGTAGTTGGAGAGACCCAGTACTTC. The whole variable domain, filled in from reference TRBV5-1 and TRBJ2-5, reads KAGVTQTPRYLIKTRGQQVTLSCSPISGHRSVSWYQQTPGQGLQFLFEYFSETQRNKGNFPGRFSGRQFSNSRSEMNVSTLELGDSALYLCASSLWAVVGETQYFGPGTRLLVL.